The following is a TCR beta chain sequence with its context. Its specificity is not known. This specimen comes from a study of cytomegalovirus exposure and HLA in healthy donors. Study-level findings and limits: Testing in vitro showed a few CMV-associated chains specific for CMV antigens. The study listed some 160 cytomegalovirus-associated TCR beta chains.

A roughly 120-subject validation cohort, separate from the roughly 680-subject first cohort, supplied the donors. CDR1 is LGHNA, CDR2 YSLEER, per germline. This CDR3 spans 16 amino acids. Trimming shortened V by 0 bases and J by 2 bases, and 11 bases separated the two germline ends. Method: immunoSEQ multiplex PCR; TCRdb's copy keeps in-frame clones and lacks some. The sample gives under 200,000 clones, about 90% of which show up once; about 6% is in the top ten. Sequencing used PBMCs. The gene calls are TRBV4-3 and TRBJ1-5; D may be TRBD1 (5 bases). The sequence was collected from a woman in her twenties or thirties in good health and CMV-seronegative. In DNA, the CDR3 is TGCGCCAGCAGCCAAGAGGCAGGGATTCGCAATCAGCCCCAGCATTTT. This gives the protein CASSQEAGIRNQPQHF.